This TCR beta chain was obtained from a study of blood T cell repertoires in COVID-19. Looking at the study overall: Samples of COVID-19 (acute and convalescent) were obtained from the United States, Italy and Spain.

This clone was observed a handful of times. Per the authors' pipeline: Amplification of reference gene primers provided the estimated nucleated cell counts. The table came from immunoSEQ multiplex PCR; TCRdb's copy has only in-frame clones and leaves some out. D and trimming come from the DNA, and the V and J calls and clone size come from that table. Here the sample spans hundreds of thousands of clones, roughly 88% being singletons. The CDR3 extends over 13 amino acids. Trimming removed 9 bases from V and 5 bases from J; junction bases left unmatched: 5. The V gene's germline CDR1 is SEHNR and CDR2 FQNEAQ (reference sequence).

The TCR comes from a woman in her forties who had recovered from COVID-19. The chain joins TRBV7-9 to TRBJ1-5, with TRBD1 matching over 9 bases. The specimen sequenced was peripheral blood. The CDR3: CASKQGADQPQHF. CDR3 in DNA: TGTGCCAGTAAACAGGGGGCGGATCAGCCCCAGCATTTT.